The 20 T cell receptor beta chains presented below share a single source sample, sequenced in a study of T cells expressing NK-cell markers. TCRdb reprocessed the 5' RACE reads and stores each CDR3 protein as one record, lacking DNA. This sample contains 500,000 to 700,000 distinct CDR3 sequences. Sequencing was performed on blood T cells: a sorted CD56 or NKG2C T cell subset, CD4+ or CD8+ T cells, or bulk PBMC T cells (not recorded which). These receptors were obtained from a man between 18 and 29 years old in good health.

The chain carries TRBV10-3 and TRBJ2-7; TCRdb names TRBD2, which stays unverified in the absence of DNA. Germline assignment: CDR1 ENHRY and CDR2 SYGVKD. This CDR3 comprises 15 residues. The CDR3 region is CAISESTTPRREQYF.

V usage is TRBV21-1 and J usage is TRBJ2-4; the TRBD2 assignment by TCRdb is unverifiable without DNA. TRBV21-1 is a documented pseudogene. The CDR3 has 17 residues. The CDR3 here is CASSTTLAGLAKNIQYF.

The chain carries TRBV3-1 and TRBJ2-7; absent DNA, TCRdb's TRBD2 call cannot be checked. The CDR3 covers 15 residues. Germline CDR1 is LGHDT and CDR2 is YNNKEL (reference sequence). Here the CDR3 reads CASSRLLAGGFEQYF.

V usage is TRBV15 and J usage is TRBJ2-5; absent DNA, TCRdb's TRBD1 call cannot be checked. Looked up from germline, CDR1 is LNHNV and CDR2 is YYDKDF (reference sequence). The CDR3 consists of 15 residues. CDR3 residues: CATSRDRGRRETQYF.

V usage is TRBV5-1 and J usage is TRBJ2-1; TCRdb lists TRBD2, though no DNA is available to test this call. Germline values: CDR1 SGHRS, CDR2 YFSETQ. The CDR3 extends over 16 amino acids. The CDR3 spells CASSSSGLAGVDEQFF.

This clonotype ranks as medium-sized in terms of frequency. CDR3 amino acids: CASSLGDSSYEQYF. This rearrangement joins TRBV5-1 to TRBJ2-7; TCRdb names TRBD1, which stays unverified in the absence of DNA. This CDR3 spans 14 amino acids. Germline V CDR1 and CDR2: SGHRS, YFSETQ.

The CDR3 sequence is CASSQRLAGTYEQYF. The chain links TRBV11-2 to TRBJ2-7; the TCRdb call, TRBD2, lacks DNA for checking. CDR1 SGHAT and CDR2 FQNNGV come from the germline V gene. The CDR3 runs 15 residues. Combining the CDR3 with reference TRBV11-2 and TRBJ2-7 gives the whole variable domain EAGVAQSPRYKIIEKRQSVAFWCNPISGHATLYWYQQILGQGPKLLIQFQNNGVVDDSQLPKDRFSAERLKGVDSTLKIQPAKLEDSAVYLCASSQRLAGTYEQYFGPGTRLTVT.

The chain uses TRBV25-1 and TRBJ1-1. The germline V gene has CDR1 MGHDK and CDR2 SYGVNS. The CDR3 loop spans 13 amino acids. Here the CDR3 reads CASSESAGTEAFF.

V and J are TRBV12-3 or TRBV12-4 and TRBJ2-1; without DNA, the TCRdb call of TRBD1 cannot be checked. The CDR3 consists of 15 residues. CDR3 amino acids: CASSTPGTGSNEQFF.

The chain uses TRBV27 and TRBJ2-1. There are 16 residues in the CDR3. Germline lookup yields CDR1 MNHEY and CDR2 SMNVEV (reference sequence). This chain's CDR3 is CASSSLDRSSYNEQFF.

V usage is TRBV11-1 and J usage is TRBJ1-2; the TCRdb D gene call, TRBD1, has no DNA to confirm it. CDR1 and CDR2 from the germline V gene are SGHAT and FQDESV (reference sequence). There are 19 residues in the CDR3. CDR3: CASSLADGTGWAENYGYTF. The whole variable domain, filled in from reference TRBV11-1 and TRBJ1-2, reads EAEVAQSPRYKITEKSQAVAFWCDPISGHATLYWYRQILGQGPELLVQFQDESVVDDSQLPKDRFSAERLKGVDSTLKIQPAELGDSAMYLCASSLADGTGWAENYGYTFGSGTRLTVV.

The CDR3 sequence is CASSSDFLNYNEQFF. The chain recombines TRBV2 with TRBJ2-1; TCRdb picks TRBD2, but there is no DNA to check that call. CDR1 SNHLY and CDR2 FYNNEI come from the germline V gene. The CDR3 is 15 amino acids.

The chain combines TRBV27 with TRBJ2-1; the D call of TRBD2 rests on TCRdb alone, since no DNA is present to check it. Per the germline V gene, CDR1 is MNHEY and CDR2 is SMNVEV (reference sequence). CDR3 length: 13 residues. The CDR3 region is CASSFLVEGEQFF.

The V call is TRBV12-3 or TRBV12-4, the J call TRBJ1-5. The CDR3 loop spans 14 amino acids. CDR3 protein: CASSFPQWNQPQHF.

The chain joins TRBV12-5 to TRBJ2-1; with no DNA, the TCRdb D assignment of TRBD2 cannot be verified. The CDR3 extends over 18 amino acids. Germline CDR1 is LGHNT and CDR2 is FRNRAP. This chain's CDR3 is CASGLVSPTSGRPNEQFF.

The rearrangement links TRBV27 to TRBJ1-2; the TCRdb D gene call, TRBD1, has no DNA to confirm it. There are 15 residues in the CDR3. The V gene's germline CDR1 is MNHEY and CDR2 SMNVEV (reference sequence). The CDR3 loop is CASSFSGTGGDGYTF.

This chain joins TRBV12-3 or TRBV12-4 and TRBJ1-6. There are 13 residues in the CDR3. CDR3 protein: CASSPRTPSPLHF.

V and J are TRBV30 and TRBJ2-5; TCRdb designates TRBD1, a call that cannot be tested without DNA. The CDR3 spans 15 residues. CDR1 is GTSNPN, CDR2 SVGIG, per germline (reference sequence). The CDR3 region is CAWSVASGGRETQYF.

The chain employs TRBV7-9 and TRBJ1-2; checking the TCRdb D call of TRBD1 is not possible without DNA. This CDR3 region has 13 residues. CDR1 is SEHNR and CDR2 is FQNEAQ in the germline V gene (reference sequence). CDR3 residues: CASRPGQADGYTF.

The chain links TRBV2 to TRBJ2-2. CDR3 length: 16 residues. The V gene's germline CDR1 is SNHLY and CDR2 FYNNEI. CDR3: CASMLVKVVNTGELFF.